The next 23 T cell receptor beta chains were all read from a single sample in a study of blood T cell repertoires in COVID-19. Produced via immunoSEQ multiplex PCR; TCRdb's table is partial and in-frame only. The data hold more than 100,000 clones, with around 64% observed a single time. Input material: peripheral blood. The receptors derive from a human donor with acute or convalescent COVID-19. The donor label of this sample is uncertain.

The CDR3 DNA reads TGCGCCAGCAGCTTGGGGCAGGGGACCTACAATGAGCAGTTCTTC. Translation: CASSLGQGTYNEQFF. The chain joins TRBV5-1 to TRBJ2-1; D is perhaps TRBD1 (6 bases). The V gene's germline CDR1 is SGHRS and CDR2 YFSETQ. The CDR3 totals 15 residues. V was shortened by 0 bases and J by 2 bases, with 9 bases between the two germline ends.

The rearrangement joins TRBV19 to TRBJ2-7, with 9 bases that match TRBD1. The ends lost 6 bases at V and 6 bases at J; junction bases unmatched: 6. This CDR3 is built from 13 residues. Per the germline V gene, CDR1 is LNHDA and CDR2 is SQIVND (reference sequence). CDR3 in amino acids: CASSTMTGGEQYF. The CDR3 region has the DNA TGTGCCAGTAGCACTATGACAGGGGGCGAGCAGTACTTC.

The chain joins TRBV5-1 to TRBJ1-3; perhaps TRBD1 as D (5 bases). This CDR3 region has 15 residues. CDR1 and CDR2 from the germline V gene are SGHRS and YFSETQ. V was clipped by 4 bases and J by 4 bases, with 15 bases between them. Here the CDR3 DNA reads TGCGCCAGCAGCCCGGGAGCGGGGCGCGGAAACACCATATATTTT. This encodes CASSPGAGRGNTIYF.

The chain couples TRBV6-4 to TRBJ2-3; 13 nucleotides match TRBD2. V shed 4 bases, J shed 3 bases, and the junction held 1 base outside the gene matches. Germline lookup yields CDR1 MRHNA and CDR2 SNTAGT. The CDR3 spans 15 residues. CDR3 bases: TGTGCCAGCAGTGGGACTAGCGGGGGTACAGATACGCAGTATTTT. This codes for CASSGTSGGTDTQYF.

This clone was counted at least ten times. The chain carries TRBV11-1 and TRBJ2-1; D uncertain. Trimming took off 1 base at V and 0 bases at J, with 10 bases between the two ends. CDR3 size: 16 residues. Germline CDR1 SGHAT, CDR2 FQDESV (reference sequence). Here the CDR3 reads CASSLEIASSYNEQFF. For the CDR3, the DNA is TGTGCCAGCAGCTTAGAGATAGCCAGCTCCTACAATGAGCAGTTCTTC.

The rearrangement joins TRBV5-6 to TRBJ1-1; TRBD1 might be the D (5 bases). The ends were cut back, 3 bases at V and 1 base at J, with 16 bases in the middle. From germline, CDR1 is SGHDT and CDR2 YYEEEE. The CDR3 runs 16 residues. As DNA, the CDR3 is TGTGCCAGCAGCTCAGGACACGGACTAAGGAACACTGAAGCTTTCTTT. Its translation: CASSSGHGLRNTEAFF.

This rearrangement joins TRBV14 to TRBJ2-7, with 10 bases matching TRBD1. V lost 4 bases, J lost 2 bases, and 5 bases stayed unmatched. The germline gives CDR1 SGHDN, CDR2 FVKESK. CDR3 length: 15 amino acids. As DNA, the CDR3 is TGTGCCAGCAGCCGACCGGGACAGGGGACCTACGAGCAGTACTTC. Translated, it gives CASSRPGQGTYEQYF.

This clone was seen a handful of times. The chain recombines TRBV29-1 with TRBJ2-1, with D possibly being TRBD1 (5 bases). The CDR3 is 16 residues long. Germline V gene sequence: CDR1 SQVTM, CDR2 ANQGSEA. V dropped 7 bases and J dropped 2 bases, with 21 bases sitting between them. The CDR3 DNA follows: TGCAGCGCTCGCCCTCAATCAGGGATCGCCTACAATGAGCAGTTCTTC. It translates to CSARPQSGIAYNEQFF.

The chain combines TRBV11-2 with TRBJ2-2; 7 bases match TRBD1. The V gene's germline CDR1 is SGHAT and CDR2 FQNNGV. This CDR3 region has 14 residues. V was clipped by 8 bases and J by 5 bases; unmatched bases: 8. The CDR3, as DNA: TGTGCCAGCGGAGTGGGACAGCCAACCGGGGAGCTGTTTTTT. Its protein product is CASGVGQPTGELFF.

This clone turned up a few times. The rearrangement uses TRBV12-5 and TRBJ2-5; 10 positions agree with TRBD2. The CDR3 sequence is 18 residues long. With 0 bases clipped from V and 1 base from J, the junction kept 8 bases outside the gene matches. Germline CDR1 LGHNT, CDR2 FRNRAP. CDR3 bases: TGTGCTAGTGGTTTGGTACGGTGGGCTAGCGGGGGCCAAGAGACCCAGTACTTC. Translated: CASGLVRWASGGQETQYF. Using reference TRBV12-5 and TRBJ2-5 for the parts outside the CDR3, the full variable domain is DARVTQTPRHKVTEMGQEVTMRCQPILGHNTVFWYRQTMMQGLELLAYFRNRAPLDDSGMPKDRFSAEMPDATLATLKIQPSEPRDSAVYFCASGLVRWASGGQETQYFGPGTRLLVL.

The gene calls are TRBV2 and TRBJ2-7, with 7 bases lining up with TRBD2. CDR1 and CDR2 (germline): SNHLY, FYNNEI. There are 13 residues in the CDR3. V was clipped by 4 bases and J by 5 bases; unmatched bases: 5. The CDR3 DNA follows: TGTGCCAGCAGTGGGGAGGGCGCGCACGAGCAGTACTTC. This sequence encodes CASSGEGAHEQYF.

The chain has TRBV24-1 and TRBJ2-2; 7 bases match TRBD2. The junction had 13 bases not matched to a gene; V was cut back by 5 bases and J by 5 bases. CDR1 and CDR2 (germline): KGHDR, SFDVKD. The CDR3 contains 17 residues. The DNA for the CDR3 is TGTGCCACCAGTGCCCCGGTCAGCGGGCGGGAGACCGGGGAGCTGTTTTTT. Amino acid sequence: CATSAPVSGRETGELFF.

The chain is built from TRBV2 and TRBJ2-1; 9 nucleotides agree with TRBD2. CDR1 and CDR2 (germline): SNHLY, FYNNEI. The CDR3 extends over 15 amino acids. Trimming at V came to 5 bases and at J to 5 bases, leaving 7 bases not matched to a gene. CDR3 DNA sequence: TGTGCCAGCAGTCCAGGGCGGGGGGGCCACAATGAGCAGTTCTTC. Translation gives CASSPGRGGHNEQFF.

The genes are TRBV2 and TRBJ1-6; D unclear. This CDR3 is built from 15 residues. Germline V gene lookup returns CDR1 SNHLY and CDR2 FYNNEI. Trimming took off 6 bases at V and 4 bases at J, with 13 bases between the two ends. CDR3 in amino acids: CASSASGSYNSPLHF. CDR3 DNA: TGTGCCAGCAGCGCTTCCGGGAGTTATAATTCACCCCTCCACTTT.

This chain connects TRBV18 to TRBJ1-1; 9 nucleotides agree with TRBD1. Germline V gene lookup returns CDR1 KGHSH and CDR2 LQKENI. CDR3 size: 13 residues. J lost 5 bases, V lost 5 bases, and 3 bases had no gene match. The DNA for the CDR3 is TGTGCCAGCTCAAGACAGGGGGGGACTGAAGCTTTCTTT. It encodes CASSRQGGTEAFF. The full variable domain, in which reference TRBV18 and TRBJ1-1 provide the parts outside the CDR3, is NAGVMQNPRHLVRRRGQEARLRCSPMKGHSHVYWYRQLPEEGLKFMVYLQKENIIDESGMPKERFSAEFPKEGPSILRIQQVVRGDSAAYFCASSRQGGTEAFFGQGTRLTVV.

The J gene is TRBJ1-6, the V gene TRBV9, with D perhaps matching TRBD1 (6 bases). The CDR3 extends over 14 amino acids. Germline loops: CDR1 SGDLS, CDR2 YYNGEE. V was pared by 1 base and J by 10 bases, with 12 bases between. The CDR3 DNA is TGTGCCAGCAGCGTAAGGGGGGGTGGGTCACCCCTCCACTTT. Translating it yields CASSVRGGGSPLHF.

V gene TRBV5-6 combines with J gene TRBJ2-7, with TRBD2 matching 9 bases. CDR3 length: 16 residues. Trimming removed 0 bases from V and 2 bases from J; junction bases left unmatched: 6. Germline CDR1 SGHDT, CDR2 YYEEEE. This CDR3 is CASSLALRGGTYEQYV. As DNA, the CDR3 is TGTGCCAGCAGCTTGGCCTTGCGGGGGGGGACCTACGAGCAGTACGTC.

The genes are TRBV6-5 and TRBJ1-3; D ambiguous. The V gene lost 7 bases and the J gene lost 3 bases, with 7 bases spanning the gap. Germline CDR1 and CDR2: MNHEY and SVGAGI. CDR3 size: 12 residues. The CDR3: CASTPFGNTIYF. The CDR3 DNA sequence: TGTGCCAGCACCCCTTTTGGAAACACCATATATTTT.

A word on this clone: Just one base apart from a much larger clone, this may be a read error. Other DNA sequences of this sample code for an identical CDR3. The V and J genes are TRBV11-2 and TRBJ1-5; D is possibly TRBD1 (6 bases). The CDR3 consists of 13 residues. CDR1 SGHAT and CDR2 FQNNGV come from the germline V gene. V lost 0 bases, J lost 6 bases, and 6 bases lay in between. The CDR3 sequence: CASSLDRGQPQHF. The DNA of the CDR3 is TGTGCCAGCAGCTTAGACAGGGGTCAGCCCCAGCATTTT.

This clone was counted once. This chain connects TRBV5-1 to TRBJ1-6, with TRBD1 identical over 8 bases. V lost 3 bases to trimming and J lost 9 bases; unmatched junction nucleotides: 8. The CDR3 consists of 15 residues. Germline CDR1 and CDR2: SGHRS and YFSETQ. The CDR3 nucleotides are TGCGCCAGCAGCTCGGACGGACAGGGAACTTCACCCCTCCACTTT. Amino acids: CASSSDGQGTSPLHF.

This clone was counted between two and nine times. V gene TRBV19 combines with J gene TRBJ1-1; D ambiguous. V was pared by 6 bases and J by 1 base, with 6 bases between. The germline V gene encodes CDR1 LNHDA and CDR2 SQIVND (reference sequence). The CDR3 sequence is 12 residues long. The CDR3 loop is CASRTGNTEAFF. The DNA of the CDR3 is TGTGCCAGTAGGACGGGGAACACTGAAGCTTTCTTT.

The chain recombines TRBV6-1 with TRBJ1-2, with D hard to call. Germline values: CDR1 MNHNS, CDR2 SASEGT. V was clipped by 0 bases and J by 7 bases, with 12 bases between them. This CDR3 has 14 residues. CDR3 amino acids: CASSEAGSLSGYTF. The CDR3 DNA reads TGTGCCAGCAGTGAAGCGGGCAGTCTATCTGGCTACACCTTC.

J is TRBJ2-7 and V is TRBV6-5; D possibly corresponds to TRBD1 (6 bases). The germline V and J ends were trimmed by 6 bases and 3 bases, with 18 bases remaining between them. There are 15 residues in the CDR3. The germline gives CDR1 MNHEY, CDR2 SVGAGI. The CDR3 region is CASSHDRRRHYEQYV. CDR3 sequence (DNA): TGTGCCAGCAGCCATGACAGGAGACGTCACTACGAGCAGTACGTC.